The TCR beta chain described here comes from a study of blood T cells in healthy people across ages. The authors ran a second PCR of roughly 7 to 11 cycles using a sample-barcoded 5' primer and a J-beta primer mix. Each TCR beta cDNA got a 12-nucleotide random molecular identifier. TCRdb fed the 5' RACE reads into MiXCR, producing one record per CDR3 protein. The data show about 1.8 million distinct CDR3 sequences, with roughly 52% seen just once and roughly 2% held by the top ten. V gave up 6 bases and J gave up 4 bases; unmatched junction bases: 6. Germline CDR1 and CDR2: SNHLY and FYNNEI. The CDR3 extends over 15 amino acids. The study's findings and limits: Observed TCR beta diversity per million T cells went down as age went up. This fall followed a roughly linear course with age.

For this clonotype: What it binds is not known.

The extraction recovered at least 5 micrograms of total RNA per sample. The sequence was collected from a woman aged 40 to 50 in good health. V is TRBV2 and J is TRBJ2-5; 12 nucleotides match TRBD1. Sequencing input: blood. The DNA for the CDR3 is TGTGCCAGCAGCCACTCGGGACAGGGGGCAGAGACCCAGTACTTC. Residues: CASSHSGQGAETQYF.